These 16 T cell receptor beta chains were all obtained from the same sample, sequenced in a study of T cell responses to AZD1222 COVID-19 vaccine. The protocol was immunoSEQ multiplex PCR, while the TCRdb copy is restricted to in-frame clones and leaves out a portion. The sample includes about 170,000 clones, about nine tenths of them seen just once. The starting material was peripheral blood, obtained on day 0 of AZD1222 vaccination. Receptors originate from an adult in good health.

The rearrangement links TRBV19 to TRBJ1-1; D unresolved. CDR1 and CDR2 from the germline V gene are LNHDA and SQIVND (reference sequence). V gave up 5 bases and J gave up 8 bases, with 9 bases separating them. CDR3 size: 11 residues. DNA of the CDR3: TGTGCCAGTAGTTCATACGGGGAAGCTTTCTTT. Amino acids: CASSSYGEAFF.

This clone has a single count. V usage is TRBV11-3 and J usage is TRBJ1-1, with D maybe TRBD1 (5 bases). Trimming stripped 5 bases from V and 4 bases from J, with 11 bases between. The CDR3 has 13 residues. Germline V gene lookup returns CDR1 SGHNT and CDR2 YENEEA. CDR3 DNA sequence: TGTGCCAGCAGCCGTGCTAGGGGCACTGAAGCTTTCTTT. It codes for CASSRARGTEAFF.

This clone was observed a handful of times. The chain uses TRBV5-6 and TRBJ2-3; the D is unclear. The CDR3 totals 12 residues. Trimming took off 2 bases at V and 10 bases at J, with 11 bases between the two ends. CDR1 is SGHDT, CDR2 YYEEEE, per germline. For the CDR3, the DNA is TGTGCCAGCAGCTTAAGTCGGAAGGCGCAGTATTTT. Its protein product is CASSLSRKAQYF.

This clone was detected once. The CDR3 region is CASTWTATNEKLFF. DNA of the CDR3: TGTGCCAGCACCTGGACAGCAACTAATGAAAAACTGTTTTTT. This chain links TRBV11-3 with TRBJ1-4; D possibly corresponds to TRBD1 (6 bases). This CDR3 has 14 residues. The germline V gene encodes CDR1 SGHNT and CDR2 YENEEA. The V end was cut by 7 bases, the J end by 0 bases, with 9 bases between.

The V call is TRBV7-2, the J call TRBJ1-1; TRBD1 matches 8 bases. The germline V gene encodes CDR1 SGHTA and CDR2 FQGNSA. V shed 2 bases, J shed 1 base, and the junction held 0 bases outside the gene matches. The CDR3 is 14 residues long. The CDR3 nucleotides are TGTGCCAGCAGCTTACAGGGGGCGAACACTGAAGCTTTCTTT. This encodes CASSLQGANTEAFF.

This clone is a singleton in its sample. The genes are TRBV7-2 and TRBJ2-5; TRBD2 agrees at 13 bases. CDR3 length equals 14 residues. The V segment lost 9 bases and the J segment 2 bases; nucleotides outside the gene matches: 3. Germline V gene lookup returns CDR1 SGHTA and CDR2 FQGNSA. CDR3 amino acids: CASRLAGGQETQYF. CDR3 DNA: TGTGCCAGTCGACTAGCGGGGGGTCAAGAGACCCAGTACTTC.

This chain joins TRBV28 and TRBJ1-5; D might be TRBD1 (5 bases). Germline assignment: CDR1 MDHEN and CDR2 SYDVKM. V was shortened by 11 bases and J by 5 bases, with 13 bases between the two germline ends. The length of the CDR3 is 12 residues. The CDR3 protein is CAGGPTHQPQHF. The CDR3, as DNA: TGTGCCGGGGGACCTACACATCAGCCCCAGCATTTT.

This clone was seen just once. One end of the junction fails to match germline, which may point to a read error. V is TRBV7-7 and J is TRBJ2-1; 7 bases are a match to TRBD1. The germline V gene encodes CDR1 SSHAT and CDR2 FNYEAQ (reference sequence). CDR3 length: 13 residues. The CDR3 bases are TGTGCTAGCAGCATGGACAGGAACAATGAGCAGTTCTTC. Amino acid sequence: CASSMDRNNEQFF. Together with reference TRBV7-7 and TRBJ2-1, the CDR3 gives the full variable domain: GAGVSQSPRYKVTKRGQDVTLRCDPISSHATLYWYQQALGQGPEFLTYFNYEAQPDKSGLPSDRFSAERPEGSISTLTIQRTEQRDSAMYRCASSMDRNNEQFFGPGTRLTVL.

This clone has a handful of counts. The genes are TRBV7-2 and TRBJ1-6; the D is unclear. Germline V gene lookup returns CDR1 SGHTA and CDR2 FQGNSA. CDR3 length: 15 amino acids. V was trimmed by 1 base and J by 3 bases, leaving 7 bases between them. The CDR3 sequence is CASSLVRSYNSPLHF. CDR3 nucleotides: TGTGCCAGCAGCTTAGTAAGAAGCTATAATTCACCCCTCCACTTT.

This clone was recorded only once. This chain connects TRBV6-5 to TRBJ1-2, with no clear D. This CDR3 has 13 residues. V dropped 4 bases and J dropped 0 bases, with 6 bases sitting between them. Germline CDR1 reads MNHEY; CDR2 reads SVGAGI. This CDR3 is CASSLAANYGYTF. CDR3 sequence (DNA): TGTGCCAGCAGTTTGGCAGCTAACTATGGCTACACCTTC.

The chain joins TRBV13 to TRBJ2-7, with D unclear. CDR1 is PRHDT, CDR2 FYEKMQ, per germline (reference sequence). V shed 5 bases and J shed 4 bases, with 9 bases lying between them. The CDR3 contains 12 residues. The CDR3 DNA is TGTGCCAGCAGCGGGGAAAAGTACGAGCAGTACTTC. As protein: CASSGEKYEQYF.

The rearrangement links TRBV7-9 to TRBJ1-5; TRBD1 matches at 8 bases. Germline CDR1 and CDR2: SEHNR and FQNEAQ (reference sequence). With 5 bases clipped from V and 2 bases from J, the junction kept 2 bases outside the gene matches. CDR3 length: 14 residues. This CDR3 is CASSPGQGNQPQHF. The CDR3, as DNA: TGTGCCAGCAGCCCGGGACAGGGCAATCAGCCCCAGCATTTT. Supplemented by reference TRBV7-9 and TRBJ1-5, the full variable domain reads DTGVSQNPRHKITKRGQNVTFRCDPISEHNRLYWYRQTLGQGPEFLTYFQNEAQLEKSRLLSDRFSAERPKGSFSTLEIQRTEQGDSAMYLCASSPGQGNQPQHFGDGTRLSIL.

This chain joins TRBV30 and TRBJ1-1; perhaps TRBD1 as D (6 bases). V dropped 7 bases and J dropped 4 bases, with 16 bases sitting between them. Germline V gene lookup returns CDR1 GTSNPN and CDR2 SVGIG (reference sequence). The CDR3 runs 13 residues. DNA of the CDR3: TGTGCCTCTGAGGGGGTTATGGGCACTGAAGCTTTCTTT. Amino acids: CASEGVMGTEAFF.

The chain couples TRBV2 to TRBJ1-2; 7 bases agree with TRBD1. J was trimmed by 4 bases and V by 4 bases; bases with no gene match: 6. This CDR3 contains 14 residues. Germline V gene lookup returns CDR1 SNHLY and CDR2 FYNNEI. CDR3 nucleotides: TGTGCCAGCAGTGCGGGACAGCGGGGCTATGGCTACACCTTC. Translated: CASSAGQRGYGYTF.

The CDR3 spells CSVFTGEQRELFF. The CDR3 DNA sequence: TGCAGCGTTTTTACAGGAGAGCAAAGGGAGCTGTTTTTT. The chain employs TRBV29-1 and TRBJ2-2; a weak D match, TRBD1 (5 bases). This CDR3 spans 13 amino acids. The V end lost 5 bases, the J end lost 9 bases, and 16 bases lay between the germline ends. Germline CDR1 and CDR2: SQVTM and ANQGSEA.

This sequence joins TRBV12-3 or TRBV12-4 and TRBJ1-2; perhaps TRBD1 as D (5 bases). V was shortened by 3 bases and J by 6 bases, with 11 bases between the two germline ends. The CDR3 runs 13 residues. The CDR3 protein is CASSFRGSDGYTF. In nucleotides, the CDR3 is TGTGCCAGCAGTTTTAGGGGATCGGATGGCTACACCTTC.